A single sample gave rise to the 5 T cell receptor beta chains below, sequenced in a study of T cells in Graves' hyperthyroidism and ophthalmopathy. It was RNA transcripts that yielded the amplified TCR beta CDR3 regions. RT-PCR in the first round (using the HTBI primer set) targeted the TCR CDR3. Each CDR3 protein gets one entry after TCRdb re-called the multiplex PCR reads with MiXCR. Seen here are 500,000 to 750,000 distinct CDR3 sequences, 12% to 15% observed once, and the top ten hold roughly 6.9%. Sequenced material: blood. These TCRs come from a woman younger than 30 with Graves' ophthalmopathy.

This chain connects TRBV28 to TRBJ2-3; TRBD2 aligns across 8 bases. Germline assignment: CDR1 MDHEN and CDR2 SYDVKM. There are 16 residues in the CDR3. The V and J ends lost 2 bases and 6 bases, in that order; junction bases with no gene match: 10. CDR3 amino acids: CASSLLGSGSGDTQYF. The CDR3 DNA reads as TGTGCCAGCAGTTTACTCGGGAGCGGGAGTGGCGATACGCAGTATTTT.

This clonotype was counted many times. V usage is TRBV7-3 and J usage is TRBJ2-3; possibly TRBD2 for D (6 bases). Germline lookup yields CDR1 SGHTA and CDR2 FQGTGA. This CDR3 is 15 amino acids long. V was clipped by 4 bases and J by 2 bases, with 13 bases between them. CDR3 residues: CASSYTGANTDTQYF. The CDR3 DNA sequence: TGTGCCAGCAGCTATACGGGAGCCAACACAGATACGCAGTATTTT.

V gene TRBV20-1 combines with J gene TRBJ2-5, with D uncertain. The CDR3 consists of 13 residues. Germline loops: CDR1 DFQATT, CDR2 SNEGSKA (reference sequence). With 1 base removed from V and 1 base from J, the gap between germline ends came to 7 bases. The CDR3 loop reads CSARVTFQETQYF. The CDR3 DNA is TGCAGTGCTAGAGTTACCTTCCAAGAGACCCAGTACTTC.

This clonotype has at least ten counts. The chain has TRBV6-2 or TRBV6-3 and TRBJ2-7, with D possibly being TRBD1 (5 bases). The V gene lost 2 bases and the J gene lost 7 bases, with 15 bases spanning the gap. Germline V gives CDR1 MNHEY, CDR2 SVGEGT. The CDR3 is 14 residues long. CDR3 coding DNA: TGTGCCAGCAGTTACAGAGCCCGACAGACGGAGCAGTACTTC. Translating it yields CASSYRARQTEQYF.

CDR3 coding DNA: TGTGCCAGCAGCGTATTGGATACAATGCGGGGTGGCACCGGGGAGCTGTTTTTT. Its translation: CASSVLDTMRGGTGELFF. This chain links TRBV9 with TRBJ2-2, with D possibly TRBD2 on 6 matching bases. V lost 1 base, J lost 4 bases, and 20 bases lay in between. This CDR3 is 18 amino acids long. Germline V CDR1 and CDR2: SGDLS, YYNGEE.